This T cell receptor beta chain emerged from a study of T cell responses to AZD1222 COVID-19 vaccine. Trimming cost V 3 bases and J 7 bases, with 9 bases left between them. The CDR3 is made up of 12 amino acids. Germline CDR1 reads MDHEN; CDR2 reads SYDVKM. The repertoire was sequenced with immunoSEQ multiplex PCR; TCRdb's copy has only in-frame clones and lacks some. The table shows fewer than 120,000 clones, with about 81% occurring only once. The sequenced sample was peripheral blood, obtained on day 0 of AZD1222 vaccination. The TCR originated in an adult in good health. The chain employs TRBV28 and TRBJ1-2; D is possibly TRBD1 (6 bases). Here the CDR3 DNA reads TGTGCCAGCAGTTTGGTAGGGGGTGGCTACACCTTC. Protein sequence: CASSLVGGGYTF.